This is a list of T cell receptor beta chains from one sample in a study of cytomegalovirus exposure and HLA in healthy donors. The protocol was immunoSEQ multiplex PCR, while the TCRdb copy is restricted to in-frame clones and leaves out a portion. The table has approximately 81,000 clones, 77% seen once. The material sequenced was PBMCs. These receptors all come from a man aged 45 to 65 in good health and CMV-seropositive. The CDR3 runs from the conserved cysteine through the conserved F or W. The order of the fields is D gene, clone size, J gene, V gene, CDR3 DNA, CDR3 protein. A D gene is named only where the DNA matches it firmly. Some rows mark clone size as missing; the rest say once, few, many or name a class of expanded clone.

TRBD2,.,TRBJ2-3,TRBV5-1,TGCGCCAGCAGCTTGGCCGGGACTAGCGGGAGTATCTCAGATACGCAGTATTTT,CASSLAGTSGSISDTQYF
.,.,TRBJ2-2,TRBV7-3,TGTGCCAGCAGTCGTCAGAGGGCCGGGGACACCGGGGAGCTGTTTTTT,CASSRQRAGDTGELFF
TRBD1,.,TRBJ1-5,TRBV5-5,TGTGCCAGCAGCACTGGACAGGGACTCGCTCAGCCCCAGCATTTT,CASSTGQGLAQPQHF
TRBD1,.,TRBJ1-1,TRBV29-1,TGCAGCGCTGACAGGGGGTTTGAAGCTTTCTTT,CSADRGFEAFF
TRBD1,.,TRBJ2-2,TRBV7-9,TGTGCCAGCAGCTCACGACAGGGGGGTCGGACCGGGGAGCTGTTTTTT,CASSSRQGGRTGELFF
.,.,TRBJ2-7,TRBV4-2,TGTGCCAGCAGCCAAGATTGGGGACTGGCCTACGAGCAGTACTTC,CASSQDWGLAYEQYF
.,.,TRBJ2-1,TRBV11-2,TGTGCCAGCAGCCCTTGGTCGATCCTTCTACCCCCCTACAATGAGCAGTTCTTC,CASSPWSILLPPYNEQFF
.,.,TRBJ2-5,TRBV18,TGTGCCAGCTCACCTGAAAGCCGCCAGACCCAGTACTTC,CASSPESRQTQYF
TRBD2,.,TRBJ2-3,TRBV6-5,TGTGCCAGCAGTTACGTGGCGGGAGGGCCGGCAGATACGCAGTATTTT,CASSYVAGGPADTQYF
TRBD1,.,TRBJ2-5,TRBV5-4,TGTGCCAGCAGCTTAAGGACAGGGGCACAAGAGACCCAGTACTTC,CASSLRTGAQETQYF
TRBD1,.,TRBJ2-5,TRBV2,TGTGCCAGCAGGTGGACAGGGGGCAGGGAGACCCAGTACTTC,CASRWTGGRETQYF
.,.,TRBJ2-4,TRBV7-2,TGTGCCAGCAGCTTAGAATCTGGTATTCAGTACAGTCAGTACTTC,CASSLESGIQYSQYF
.,.,TRBJ2-7,TRBV4-3,TGCGCCAGCAGCCCCACTAGTCTCTCCTACGAGCAGTACTTC,CASSPTSLSYEQYF
.,once,TRBJ2-3,TRBV19,TGTGCCAGTCGGAGGTATGGCACAGATACGCAGTATTTT,CASRRYGTDTQYF
TRBD2,.,TRBJ2-7,TRBV9,TGTGCCAGCAGCGTAGCTAGCGGGCCAAGCTCCTACGAGCAGTACTTC,CASSVASGPSSYEQYF
.,.,TRBJ2-5,TRBV25-1,TGTGCCAGCAGTGCGTCTGGATTAGCGACCCAGTACTTC,CASSASGLATQYF
.,.,TRBJ1-6,TRBV7-3,TGTGCCAGCAGCTTAACAGGGGGATCATCACCCCTCCACTTT,CASSLTGGSSPLHF
.,.,TRBJ2-7,TRBV9,TGTGCCAGCAGCCCGAGGGTTTTCGGGAACTACGAGCAGTACTTC,CASSPRVFGNYEQYF
TRBD2,.,TRBJ2-5,TRBV14,TGTGCCAGCAGTGGGACTAGAGCAGAGACCCAGTACTTC,CASSGTRAETQYF
TRBD1,.,TRBJ2-2,TRBV29-1,TGCAGCGTTGAAGTATCCGGGACAGCGAACACCGGGGAGCTGTTTTTT,CSVEVSGTANTGELFF
.,.,TRBJ2-1,TRBV11-2,TGTGCCAGCAGCTTAGGTGGGAGCCACAATGAGCAGTTCTTC,CASSLGGSHNEQFF
.,.,TRBJ2-1,TRBV30,TGTGCCTGGAGTGGGGCTTTCGAGCAGTTCTTC,CAWSGAFEQFF
.,few,TRBJ1-1,TRBV7-3,TGTGCCAGCAGCTCATCAGGGACTGAAGCTTTCTTT,CASSSSGTEAFF
TRBD2,once,TRBJ2-1,TRBV5-6,TGTGCCAGCTACAACGCCGCAGCGGGAGGTTCACGGGAGCAGTTCTTC,CASYNAAAGGSREQFF
TRBD2,.,TRBJ2-1,TRBV9,TGTGCCAGCAGCGTAGCGGACCTAGCGGTAATGGAGCAGTTCTTC,CASSVADLAVMEQFF
.,.,TRBJ2-7,TRBV11-3,TGTGCCAGCAGCTTCTTGAGTGTAGCTGAGCAGTACTTC,CASSFLSVAEQYF
TRBD2,.,TRBJ2-4,TRBV9,TGTGCCAGCAGCGACCCTAGCGGGAGATTCGGGGCCAAAAACATTCAGTACTTC,CASSDPSGRFGAKNIQYF